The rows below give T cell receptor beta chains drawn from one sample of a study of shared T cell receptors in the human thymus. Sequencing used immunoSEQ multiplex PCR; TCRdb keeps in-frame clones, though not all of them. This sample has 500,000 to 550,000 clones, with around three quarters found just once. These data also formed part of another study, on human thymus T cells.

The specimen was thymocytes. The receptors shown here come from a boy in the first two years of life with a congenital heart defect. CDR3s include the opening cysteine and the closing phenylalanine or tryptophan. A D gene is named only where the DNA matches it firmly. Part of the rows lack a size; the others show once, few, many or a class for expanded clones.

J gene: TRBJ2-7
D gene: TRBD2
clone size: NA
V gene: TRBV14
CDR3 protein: CASSHGLAGGRDEQYF
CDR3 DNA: TGTGCCAGCAGCCACGGACTAGCGGGAGGTCGGGACGAGCAGTACTTC

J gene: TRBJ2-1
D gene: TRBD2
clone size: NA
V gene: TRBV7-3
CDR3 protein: CASSLPARREDNEQFF
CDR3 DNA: TGTGCCAGCAGCTTACCGGCGAGGCGGGAGGACAATGAGCAGTTCTTC

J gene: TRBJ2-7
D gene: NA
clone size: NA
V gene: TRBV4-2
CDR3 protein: CASSPTGTFYEQYF
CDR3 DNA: TGTGCCAGCAGCCCAACCGGGACATTCTACGAGCAGTACTTC

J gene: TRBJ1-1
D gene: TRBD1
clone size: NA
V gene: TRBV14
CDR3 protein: CASSRQGINTEAFF
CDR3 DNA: TGTGCCAGCAGCCGACAGGGTATAAACACTGAAGCTTTCTTT

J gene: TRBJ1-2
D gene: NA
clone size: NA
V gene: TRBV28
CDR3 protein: CASSPTGGRDGYTF
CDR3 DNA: TGTGCCAGCAGTCCTACGGGGGGTCGGGATGGCTACACCTTC

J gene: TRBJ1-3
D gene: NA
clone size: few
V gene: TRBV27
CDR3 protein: CASSLSNPDSGNTIYF
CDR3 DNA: TGTGCCAGCAGTTTATCGAACCCGGACTCGGGAAACACCATATATTTT

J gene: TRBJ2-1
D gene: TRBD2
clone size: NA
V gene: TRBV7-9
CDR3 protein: CASSRTSGRALSYNEQFF
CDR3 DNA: TGTGCCAGCAGCCGTACTAGCGGGAGGGCCCTCTCCTACAATGAGCAGTTCTTC

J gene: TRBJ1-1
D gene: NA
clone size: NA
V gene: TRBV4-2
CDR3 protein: CASSQDFERHTEAFF
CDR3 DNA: TGTGCCAGCAGCCAAGATTTCGAGAGGCACACTGAAGCTTTCTTT

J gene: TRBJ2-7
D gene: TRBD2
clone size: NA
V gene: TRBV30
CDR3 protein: CAWKRTLSGRGQVYEQYF
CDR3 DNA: TGTGCCTGGAAGAGGACTCTTAGCGGGAGAGGGCAAGTCTACGAGCAGTACTTC

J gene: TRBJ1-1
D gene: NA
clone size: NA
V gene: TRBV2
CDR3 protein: CASFPGVNTEAFF
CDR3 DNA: TGTGCCAGCTTCCCAGGGGTGAACACTGAAGCTTTCTTT

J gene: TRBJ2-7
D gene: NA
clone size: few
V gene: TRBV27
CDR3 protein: CASSLSGQAEGGYEQYF
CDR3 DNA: TGTGCCAGCAGTTTATCGGGACAGGCGGAGGGGGGGTACGAGCAGTACTTC

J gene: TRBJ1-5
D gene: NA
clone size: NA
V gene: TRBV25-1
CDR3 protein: CASSEDSSLQPQHF
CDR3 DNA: TGTGCCAGCAGTGAGGACAGCTCGCTTCAGCCCCAGCATTTT

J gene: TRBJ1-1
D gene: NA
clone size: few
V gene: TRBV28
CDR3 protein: CASRSDNTEAFF
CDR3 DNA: TGTGCCAGCAGGAGTGATAACACTGAAGCTTTCTTT

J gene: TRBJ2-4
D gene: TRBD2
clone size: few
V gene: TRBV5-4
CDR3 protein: CASSLGGVAGAKNIQYF
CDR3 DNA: TGTGCCAGCAGCTTGGGAGGGGTAGCGGGGGCCAAAAACATTCAGTACTTC

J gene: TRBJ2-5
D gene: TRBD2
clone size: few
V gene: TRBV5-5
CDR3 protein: CASSGGVAGEETQYF
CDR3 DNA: TGTGCCAGCAGCGGCGGGGTGGCGGGAGAAGAGACCCAGTACTTC

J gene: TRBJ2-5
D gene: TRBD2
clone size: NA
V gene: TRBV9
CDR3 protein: CASSVTSGRQETQYF
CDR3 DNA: TGTGCCAGCAGCGTAACTAGCGGGAGGCAAGAGACCCAGTACTTC

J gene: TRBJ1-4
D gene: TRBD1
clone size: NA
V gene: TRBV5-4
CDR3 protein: CASSSGDGQAVEKLFF
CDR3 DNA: TGTGCCAGCAGCTCGGGGGACGGACAGGCCGTTGAAAAACTGTTTTTT

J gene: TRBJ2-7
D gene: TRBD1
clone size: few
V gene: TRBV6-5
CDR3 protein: CASSSPAGTEYEQYF
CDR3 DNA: TGTGCCAGCAGCTCCCCCGCCGGGACAGAATACGAGCAGTACTTC

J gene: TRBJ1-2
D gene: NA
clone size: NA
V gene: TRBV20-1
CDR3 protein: CSADRNYGYTF
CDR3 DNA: TGCAGTGCCGACAGGAACTATGGCTACACCTTC

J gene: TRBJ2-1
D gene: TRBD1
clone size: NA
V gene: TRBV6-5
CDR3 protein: CASSRDRGLEDEQFF
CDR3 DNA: TGTGCCAGCAGCCGGGACAGGGGGCTAGAAGATGAGCAGTTCTTC

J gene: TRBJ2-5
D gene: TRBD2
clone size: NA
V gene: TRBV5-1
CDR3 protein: CASSMVAGQETQYF
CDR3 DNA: TGCGCCAGCAGCATGGTAGCGGGGCAAGAGACCCAGTACTTC

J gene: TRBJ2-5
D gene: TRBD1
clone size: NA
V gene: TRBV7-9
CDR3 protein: CASSLDRGGETQYF
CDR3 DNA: TGTGCCAGCAGCTTGGACAGGGGTGGGGAGACCCAGTACTTC

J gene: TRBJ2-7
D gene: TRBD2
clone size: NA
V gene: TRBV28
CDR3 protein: CASSSSGRGNEQYF
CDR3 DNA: TGTGCCAGCAGCTCTAGCGGGAGAGGGAACGAGCAGTACTTC

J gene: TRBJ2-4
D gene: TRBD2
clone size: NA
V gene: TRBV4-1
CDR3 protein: CASSHKGLAGDEAKNIQYF
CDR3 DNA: TGCGCCAGCAGCCATAAGGGACTAGCGGGAGATGAAGCCAAAAACATTCAGTACTTC

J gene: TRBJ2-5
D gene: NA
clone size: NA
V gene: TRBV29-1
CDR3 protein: CSVKGWRGQETQYF
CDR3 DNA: TGCAGCGTTAAGGGATGGCGGGGCCAAGAGACCCAGTACTTC

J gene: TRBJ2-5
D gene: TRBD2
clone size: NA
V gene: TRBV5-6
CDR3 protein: CASSPPGRGETQYF
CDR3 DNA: TGTGCCAGCAGCCCCCCGGGGCGGGGGGAGACCCAGTACTTC

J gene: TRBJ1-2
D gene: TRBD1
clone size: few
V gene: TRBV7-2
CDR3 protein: CASGGQGDLF
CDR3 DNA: TGTGCCAGCGGGGGACAGGGGGACCTTTTC